A selection of T cell receptor beta chains follows, all from one sample in a study of blood T cell repertoires in COVID-19. The protocol was immunoSEQ multiplex PCR, while the TCRdb copy is restricted to in-frame clones and leaves out a portion. The table records 350,000 to 500,000 clones, 80% to 90% of them present only once. Input material: peripheral blood. These receptors were obtained from a man between 18 and 29 years old with COVID-19, enrolled during active disease. The CDR3 runs from the conserved cysteine through the conserved F or W. The order of the fields is V gene, J gene, D gene, clone size, CDR3 DNA, CDR3 protein. The D gene is left open where the match is weak. Clone size is stated in some rows and not others, as once, few, many or a class when expanded.

TRBV11-3,TRBJ2-3,TRBD2,NA,TGTGCCAGCAGCTTCACTAGCGGGCCGTACACAGATACGCAGTATTTT,CASSFTSGPYTDTQYF
TRBV11-3,TRBJ2-1,TRBD2,NA,TGTGCCAGCAGCCCCGGACTAGCGGGGGCTTTCAATGAGCAGTTCTTC,CASSPGLAGAFNEQFF
TRBV19,TRBJ1-2,NA,NA,TGTGCCAGTACCTCTAAGGAGGGGTCAAACTATGGCTACACCTTC,CASTSKEGSNYGYTF
TRBV28,TRBJ2-7,TRBD2,NA,TGTGCCAGCAGACCTTCCCGGGACTACCGACACTACGAGCAGTACTTC,CASRPSRDYRHYEQYF
TRBV19,TRBJ2-3,NA,NA,TGTGCCAGTAGTGCGGGGAAAGATACGCAGTATTTT,CASSAGKDTQYF
TRBV30,TRBJ1-4,TRBD1,NA,TGTGCCTGGAGTACGGGAACAGGGGGCAATGAAAAACTGTTTTTT,CAWSTGTGGNEKLFF
TRBV2,TRBJ1-1,NA,NA,TGTGCCAGCAGTTCCCAGGAGGACACTGAAGCTTTCTTT,CASSSQEDTEAFF
TRBV11-2,TRBJ2-7,NA,NA,TGTGCCAGCAGCGCAGGCCTCTCCTACGAGCAGTACTTC,CASSAGLSYEQYF
TRBV2,TRBJ1-5,NA,NA,TGTGCCAGCAATTTTGGAGGGGATCAGCCCCAGCATTTT,CASNFGGDQPQHF
TRBV6-7,TRBJ1-6,NA,few,TGTGCCAGCAGTTACTTATATTTGGAGTCACCCCTCCACTTT,CASSYLYLESPLHF
TRBV7-6,TRBJ1-6,NA,NA,TGTGCCAGCAGCTTAGGCGGGGGCCCTTATTCACCCCTCCACTTT,CASSLGGGPYSPLHF
TRBV5-6,TRBJ2-1,NA,NA,TGTGCCAGCAGCTTGATCAGGGGCTACAATGAGCAGTTCTTC,CASSLIRGYNEQFF
TRBV5-6,TRBJ2-1,NA,NA,TGTGCCAGCAGCTTGGGCGGGGTCCATGAGCAGTTCTTC,CASSLGGVHEQFF